This T cell receptor beta chain emerged from a study of kidney transplant recipient with SARS-CoV-2 infection. Germline CDR1 is LNHDA and CDR2 is SQIVND (reference sequence). The V end lost 7 bases, the J end lost 3 bases, and 15 bases lay between the germline ends. The CDR3 covers 15 residues. TCRdb ran MiXCR on the reads and lists one entry per CDR3 protein. Of fewer than 250,000 distinct CDR3 sequences listed, more than 25% are singletons. There are many counts of this clonotype. The TCR comes from a young adult male patient who had COVID-19 and was a kidney transplant recipient. These T cells may partly come from the graft donor. This chain links TRBV19 with TRBJ1-4; D ambiguous. Sequencing used a blood sample, obtained at baseline and on day 111 from a kidney transplant recipient. The CDR3 nucleotides are TGTGCCAGTACCCCGGGCACGGCCCCTAATGAAAAACTGTTTTTT. Translating it yields CASTPGTAPNEKLFF. Together with reference TRBV19 and TRBJ1-4, the CDR3 gives the full variable domain: DGGITQSPKYLFRKEGQNVTLSCEQNLNHDAMYWYRQDPGQGLRLIYYSQIVNDFQKGDIAEGYSVSREKKESFPLTVTSAQKNPTAFYLCASTPGTAPNEKLFFGSGTQLSVL.